This T cell receptor beta chain derives from a study of shared clonotypes between healthy human individuals. In the study overall: The cohort comprised a couple of women and a few men. Their ages spanned 18 to 49 years.

Per the study methods: ImmunoSEQ supplied junction-only sequences lacking quality scores, so filtering was different. Only in-frame clones appear in the TCRdb table, and some are missing; sequencing was by immunoSEQ multiplex PCR. D and trimming were read from the DNA, whereas the V and J calls and clone size are those reported in that table. Among 2 million to 2.5 million clones listed, more than 85% were seen once. Study-wide points: Shared clonotypes across all four donors exceeded non-shared ones in generation probability.

V was pared by 0 bases and J by 5 bases, with 14 bases between. The CDR3 consists of 16 residues. Turning to this clone: The antigen is not known.

Naive CD4+ cells were CD45RA-selected; the remaining cells were memory. V is TRBV5-3 and J is TRBJ1-4; D may be TRBD1 (5 bases). TRBV5-3 is recorded as an ORF, its role being uncertain. This receptor was identified in a man between 18 and 29 years old in good health. Some clones in this sample may be carry-over from other donors' samples. What was sequenced was naive CD4+ T cells from PBMCs. Subset in this sample: CD45RA+ positively selected. This chain's CDR3 is CARSLVRSEGNEKLFF. The CDR3 DNA reads TGTGCCAGAAGCTTGGTGCGGTCAGAGGGGAATGAAAAACTGTTTTTT.